This TCR beta chain was recorded in a study of circulating and synovial CD4+ cells in juvenile arthritis. General study points: Shared-clonotype fractions with synovium likely underestimate full repertoire overlap.

Measured with immunoSEQ multiplex PCR; TCRdb has only the in-frame clones, and not every one. The sample shows 30,000 to 40,000 clones, roughly 96% of them seen only once. Samples derive from patients with active juvenile idiopathic arthritis. V lost 4 bases and J lost 3; bases outside the gene matches: 4. CDR1 and CDR2 (germline): SGHNT, YYREEE (reference sequence). CDR3 length: 14 residues. Details on this clone: Its antigen remains unidentified.

The rearrangement joins TRBV5-4 to TRBJ2-7, with 10 bases matching TRBD1. This receptor was identified in a human donor with juvenile idiopathic arthritis. Sample: CD4+ T cells from blood. The CDR3 coding sequence is TGTGCCAGCAGCACGACAGGGGGCGGCTACGAGCAGTACTTC. Translated: CASSTTGGGYEQYF.